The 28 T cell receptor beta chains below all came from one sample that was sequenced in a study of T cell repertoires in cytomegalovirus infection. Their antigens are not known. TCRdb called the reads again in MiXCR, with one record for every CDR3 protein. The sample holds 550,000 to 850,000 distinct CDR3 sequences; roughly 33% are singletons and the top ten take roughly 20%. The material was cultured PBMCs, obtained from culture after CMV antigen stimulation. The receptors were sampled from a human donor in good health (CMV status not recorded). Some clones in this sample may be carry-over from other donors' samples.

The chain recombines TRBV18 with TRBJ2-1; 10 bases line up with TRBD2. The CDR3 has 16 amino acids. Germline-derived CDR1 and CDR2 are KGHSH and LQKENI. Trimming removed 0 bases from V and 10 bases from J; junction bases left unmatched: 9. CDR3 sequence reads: CASSPPGLAGALEQFF. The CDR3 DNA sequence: TGTGCCAGCTCACCACCGGGCCTAGCGGGGGCGTTAGAGCAGTTCTTC.

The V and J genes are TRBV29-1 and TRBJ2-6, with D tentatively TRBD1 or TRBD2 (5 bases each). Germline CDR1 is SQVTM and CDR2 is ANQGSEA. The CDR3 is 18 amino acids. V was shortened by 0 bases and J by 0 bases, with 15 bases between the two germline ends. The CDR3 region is CSVEDWWGPYSGANVLTF. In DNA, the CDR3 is TGCAGCGTTGAAGATTGGTGGGGACCCTACTCTGGGGCCAACGTCCTGACTTTC. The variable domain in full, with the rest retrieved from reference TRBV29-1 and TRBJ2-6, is SAVISQKPSRDICQRGTSLTIQCQVDSQVTMMFWYRQQPGQSLTLIATANQGSEATYESGFVIDKFPISRPNLTFSTLTVSNMSPEDSSIYLCSVEDWWGPYSGANVLTFGAGSRLTVL.

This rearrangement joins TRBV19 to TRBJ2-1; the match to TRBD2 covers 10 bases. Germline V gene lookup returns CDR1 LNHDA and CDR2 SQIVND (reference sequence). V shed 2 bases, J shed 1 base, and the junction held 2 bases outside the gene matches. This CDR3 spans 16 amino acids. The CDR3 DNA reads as TGTGCCAGTAGTATAACGGGACTAGCGTCCTACAATGAGCAGTTCTTC. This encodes CASSITGLASYNEQFF.

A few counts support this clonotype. The CDR3 here is CASSQYVAGTGRDTQYF. CDR3 coding DNA: TGCGCCAGCAGCCAATACGTGGCCGGGACAGGGCGAGATACGCAGTATTTT. The chain is built from TRBV4-1 and TRBJ2-3; 9 bases line up with TRBD1. Germline V lookup: CDR1 MGHRA, CDR2 YSYEKL. This CDR3 is built from 17 residues. V was pared by 2 bases and J by 5 bases, with 11 bases of the junction left unmatched.

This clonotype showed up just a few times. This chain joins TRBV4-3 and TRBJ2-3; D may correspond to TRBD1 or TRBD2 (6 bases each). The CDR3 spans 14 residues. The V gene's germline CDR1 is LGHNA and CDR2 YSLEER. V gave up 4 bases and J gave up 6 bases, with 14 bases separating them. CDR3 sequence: CASSLTIGGDTQYF. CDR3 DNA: TGCGCCAGCAGCCTAACCATAGGGGGGGATACGCAGTATTTT.

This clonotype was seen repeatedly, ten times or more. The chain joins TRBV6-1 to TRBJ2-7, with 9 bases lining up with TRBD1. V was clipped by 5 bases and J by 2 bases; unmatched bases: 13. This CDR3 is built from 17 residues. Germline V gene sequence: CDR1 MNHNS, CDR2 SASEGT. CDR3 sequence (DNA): TGTGCCAGCAGTCTCAGCAAGGGACAGGGACCCCCCTACGAGCAGTACTTC. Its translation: CASSLSKGQGPPYEQYF.

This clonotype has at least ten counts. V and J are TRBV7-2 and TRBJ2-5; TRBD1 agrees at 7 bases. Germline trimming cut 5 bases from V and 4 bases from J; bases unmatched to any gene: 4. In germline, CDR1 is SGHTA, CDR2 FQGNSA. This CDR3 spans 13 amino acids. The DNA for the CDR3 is TGTGCCAGCAGCACAAACAGGGGAGAGACCCAGTACTTC. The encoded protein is CASSTNRGETQYF.

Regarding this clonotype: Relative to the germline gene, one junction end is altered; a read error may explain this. CDR3 DNA: TGTGCCGGCAGTAGGGACAGTTACAATGAGCAGTTCTTC. Translation: CAGSRDSYNEQFF. The J gene is TRBJ2-1, the V gene TRBV6-1; TRBD1 aligns across 7 bases. The CDR3 spans 13 residues. The germline CDR1 and CDR2 sequences are MNHNS and SASEGT.

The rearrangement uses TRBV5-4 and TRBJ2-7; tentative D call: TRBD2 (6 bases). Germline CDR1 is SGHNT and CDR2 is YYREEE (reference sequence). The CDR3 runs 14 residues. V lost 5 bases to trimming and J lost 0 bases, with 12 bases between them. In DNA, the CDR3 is TGTGCCAGCAGTGGGCGGGGCGGCTCCTACGAGCAGTACTTC. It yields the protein CASSGRGGSYEQYF.

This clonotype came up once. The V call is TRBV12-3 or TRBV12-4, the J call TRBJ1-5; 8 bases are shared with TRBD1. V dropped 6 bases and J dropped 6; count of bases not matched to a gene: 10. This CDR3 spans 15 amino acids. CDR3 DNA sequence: TGTGCCAGCAGCTCAAATCAGGGGGCGGCTCAGCCCCAGCATTTT. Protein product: CASSSNQGAAQPQHF.

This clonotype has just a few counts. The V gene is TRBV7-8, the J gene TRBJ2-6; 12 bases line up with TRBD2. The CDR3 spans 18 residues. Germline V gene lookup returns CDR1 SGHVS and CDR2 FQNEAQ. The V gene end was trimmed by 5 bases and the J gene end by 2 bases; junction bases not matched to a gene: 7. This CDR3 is CASSGPGLAGPGANVLTF. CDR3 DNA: TGTGCCAGCAGCGGACCGGGACTAGCGGGTCCTGGGGCCAACGTCCTGACTTTC.

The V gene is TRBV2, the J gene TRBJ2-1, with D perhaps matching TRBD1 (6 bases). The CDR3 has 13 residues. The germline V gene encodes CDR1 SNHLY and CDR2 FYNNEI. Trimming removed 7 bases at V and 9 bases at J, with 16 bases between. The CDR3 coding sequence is TGTGCCAGCATCCGGACAGTGTCCCGTGAGCAGTTCTTC. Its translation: CASIRTVSREQFF.

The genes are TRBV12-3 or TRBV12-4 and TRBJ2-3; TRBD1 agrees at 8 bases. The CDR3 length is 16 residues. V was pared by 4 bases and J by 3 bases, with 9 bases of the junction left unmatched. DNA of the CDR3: TGTGCCAGCAGTTCCACCAAGGACAGGGTAACAGATACGCAGTATTTT. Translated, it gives CASSSTKDRVTDTQYF.

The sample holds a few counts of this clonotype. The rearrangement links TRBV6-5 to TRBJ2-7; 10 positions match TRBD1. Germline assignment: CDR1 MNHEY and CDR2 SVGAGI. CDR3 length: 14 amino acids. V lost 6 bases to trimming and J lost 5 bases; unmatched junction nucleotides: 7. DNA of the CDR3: TGTGCCAGCAGCCGCGACAGGGGGCTCCACGAGCAGTACTTC. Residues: CASSRDRGLHEQYF.

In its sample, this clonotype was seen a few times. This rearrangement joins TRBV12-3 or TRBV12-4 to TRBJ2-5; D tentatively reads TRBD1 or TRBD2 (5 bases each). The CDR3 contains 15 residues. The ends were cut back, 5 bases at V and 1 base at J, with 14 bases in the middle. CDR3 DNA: TGTGCCAGCAGTCCCCGAGGGGTATTCCAAGAGACCCAGTACTTC. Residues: CASSPRGVFQETQYF.

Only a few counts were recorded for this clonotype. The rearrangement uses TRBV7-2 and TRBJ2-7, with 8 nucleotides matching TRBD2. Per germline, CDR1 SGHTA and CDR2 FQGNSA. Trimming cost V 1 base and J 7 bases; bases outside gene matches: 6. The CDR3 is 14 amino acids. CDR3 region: CASSLVPGGREQYF. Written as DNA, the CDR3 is TGTGCCAGCAGCTTAGTTCCGGGGGGGCGAGAGCAGTACTTC.

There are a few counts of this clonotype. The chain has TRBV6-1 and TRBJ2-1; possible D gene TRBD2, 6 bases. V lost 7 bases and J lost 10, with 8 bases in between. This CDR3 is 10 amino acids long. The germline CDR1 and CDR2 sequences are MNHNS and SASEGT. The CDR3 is CASNGGEQFF. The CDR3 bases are TGTGCCAGCAATGGAGGGGAGCAGTTCTTC.

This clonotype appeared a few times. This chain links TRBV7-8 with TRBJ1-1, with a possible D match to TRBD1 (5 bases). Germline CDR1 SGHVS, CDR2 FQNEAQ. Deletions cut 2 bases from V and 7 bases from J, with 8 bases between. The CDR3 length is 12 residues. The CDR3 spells CASSLRTIEAFF. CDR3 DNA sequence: TGTGCCAGCAGCTTAAGGACAATTGAAGCTTTCTTT. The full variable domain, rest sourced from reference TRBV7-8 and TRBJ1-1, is GAGVSQSPRYKVAKRGQDVALRCDPISGHVSLFWYQQALGQGPEFLTYFQNEAQLDKSGLPSDRFFAERPEGSVSTLKIQRTQQEDSAVYLCASSLRTIEAFFGQGTRLTVV.

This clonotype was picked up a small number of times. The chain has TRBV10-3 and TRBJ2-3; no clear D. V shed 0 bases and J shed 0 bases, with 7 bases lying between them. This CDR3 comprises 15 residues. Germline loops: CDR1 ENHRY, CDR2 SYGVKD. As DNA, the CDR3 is TGTGCCATCAGTGAGTCGGGGTCTAGCACAGATACGCAGTATTTT. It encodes CAISESGSSTDTQYF.

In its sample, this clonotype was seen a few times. CDR3 bases: TGCGCCAGCAGCCAAGTTAGCAATCAGCCCCAGCATTTT. Protein sequence: CASSQVSNQPQHF. The gene calls are TRBV4-1 and TRBJ1-5; D is unresolved. With 1 base removed from V and 0 bases from J, the gap between germline ends came to 1 base. CDR1 is MGHRA and CDR2 is YSYEKL in the germline V gene. The CDR3 is made up of 13 amino acids.

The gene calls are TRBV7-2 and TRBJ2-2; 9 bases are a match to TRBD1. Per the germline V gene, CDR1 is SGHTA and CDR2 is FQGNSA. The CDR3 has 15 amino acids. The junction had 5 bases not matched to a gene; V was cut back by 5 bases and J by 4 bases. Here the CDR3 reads CASSTDRGSTGELFF. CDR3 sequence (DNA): TGTGCCAGCAGCACGGACAGGGGTAGCACCGGGGAGCTGTTTTTT.

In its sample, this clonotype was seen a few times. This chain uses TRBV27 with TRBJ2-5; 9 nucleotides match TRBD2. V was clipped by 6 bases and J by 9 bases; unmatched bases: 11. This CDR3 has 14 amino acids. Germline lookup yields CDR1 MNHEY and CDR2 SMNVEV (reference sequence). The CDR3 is CASSQSGGTVAQYF. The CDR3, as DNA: TGTGCCAGCAGCCAAAGCGGGGGGACCGTGGCCCAGTACTTC.

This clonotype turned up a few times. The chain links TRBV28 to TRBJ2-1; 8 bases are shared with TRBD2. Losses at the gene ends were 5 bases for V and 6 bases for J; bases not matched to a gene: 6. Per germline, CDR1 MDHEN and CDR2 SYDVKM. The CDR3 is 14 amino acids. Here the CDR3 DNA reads TGTGCCAGCAGTACCCCAGGACTAGCCAATGAGCAGTTCTTC. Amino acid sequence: CASSTPGLANEQFF.

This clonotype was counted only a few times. The CDR3 sequence: CASSVIGQGAIYGYTF. The CDR3 DNA reads as TGTGCCAGCAGCGTAATTGGACAGGGGGCCATCTATGGCTACACCTTC. The chain carries TRBV7-2 and TRBJ1-2; 11 positions match TRBD1. Losses at the gene ends were 5 bases for V and 4 bases for J; bases not matched to a gene: 9. CDR3 length equals 16 residues. The germline gives CDR1 SGHTA, CDR2 FQGNSA.

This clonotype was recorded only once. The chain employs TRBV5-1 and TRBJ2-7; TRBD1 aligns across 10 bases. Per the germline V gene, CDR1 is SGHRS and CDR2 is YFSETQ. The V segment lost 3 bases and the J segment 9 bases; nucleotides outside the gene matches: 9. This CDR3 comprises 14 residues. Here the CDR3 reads CASSSGTGVAVQYF. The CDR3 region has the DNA TGCGCCAGCAGCTCCGGGACAGGGGTAGCGGTGCAGTACTTC. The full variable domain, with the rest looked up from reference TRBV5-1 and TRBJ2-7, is KAGVTQTPRYLIKTRGQQVTLSCSPISGHRSVSWYQQTPGQGLQFLFEYFSETQRNKGNFPGRFSGRQFSNSRSEMNVSTLELGDSALYLCASSSGTGVAVQYFGPGTRLTVT.

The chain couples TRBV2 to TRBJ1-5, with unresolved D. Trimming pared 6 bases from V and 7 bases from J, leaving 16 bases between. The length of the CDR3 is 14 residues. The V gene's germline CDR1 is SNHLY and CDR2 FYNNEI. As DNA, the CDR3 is TGTGCCAGCAGCCTAGGGTCTTCGGGGCAGCCCCAGCATTTT. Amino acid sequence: CASSLGSSGQPQHF.

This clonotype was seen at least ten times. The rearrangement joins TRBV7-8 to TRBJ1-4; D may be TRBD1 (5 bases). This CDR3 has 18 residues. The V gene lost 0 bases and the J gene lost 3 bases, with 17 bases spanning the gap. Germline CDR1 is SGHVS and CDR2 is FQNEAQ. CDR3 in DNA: TGTGCCAGCAGCTTAGCCACATACTGGAGGGGTTCTAATGAAAAACTGTTTTTT. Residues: CASSLATYWRGSNEKLFF.

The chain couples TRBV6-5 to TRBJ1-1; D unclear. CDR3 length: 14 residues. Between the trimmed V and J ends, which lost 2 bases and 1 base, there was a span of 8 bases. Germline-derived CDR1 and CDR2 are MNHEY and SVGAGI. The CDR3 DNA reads TGTGCCAGCAGTTACCGTTGGACGAACACTGAAGCTTTCTTT. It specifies CASSYRWTNTEAFF.